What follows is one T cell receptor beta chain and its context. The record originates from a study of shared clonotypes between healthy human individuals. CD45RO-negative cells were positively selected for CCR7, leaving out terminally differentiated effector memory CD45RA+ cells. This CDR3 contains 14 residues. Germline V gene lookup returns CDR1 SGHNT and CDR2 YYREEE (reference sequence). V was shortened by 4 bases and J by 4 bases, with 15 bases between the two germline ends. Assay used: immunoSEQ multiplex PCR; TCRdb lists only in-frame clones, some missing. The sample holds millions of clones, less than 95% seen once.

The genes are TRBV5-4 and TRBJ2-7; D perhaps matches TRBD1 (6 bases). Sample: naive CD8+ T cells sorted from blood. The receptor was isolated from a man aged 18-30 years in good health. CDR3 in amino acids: CASSPPDRPYEQYF. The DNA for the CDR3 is TGTGCCAGCAGCCCACCCGACAGGCCGTACGAGCAGTACTTC.